Reported below is one TCR beta chain. No antigen is known for it. Germline values: CDR1 SEHNR, CDR2 FQNEAQ (reference sequence). Trimming removed 3 bases from V and 0 bases from J, with 9 bases in between. The CDR3 contains 14 residues. The data belong to a study of cytotoxic CD8 clonotypes in ibrutinib-treated CLL. Using immunoSEQ multiplex PCR, the repertoire was profiled, and TCRdb retains in-frame clones only, with some absent. This table has some 120,000 clones, approximately 80% appearing once. General study points: An increase in clonality occurred at ibrutinib response, followed by a return toward baseline at progression. Among the clonotypes, public ones were uncommon and contracted or held stable on treatment. Baseline levels of clonality went above those of age-matched healthy donors and moved with circulating CD8+ T-cell counts.

The sample consisted of PBMCs, taken after 24 months of ibrutinib treatment. The rearrangement joins TRBV7-9 to TRBJ2-7; D is perhaps TRBD1 (6 bases). This sequence originates from a human donor with chronic lymphocytic leukemia. The chain's CDR3 is CASSLAGDSYEQYF. Here the CDR3 DNA reads TGTGCCAGCAGCTTGGCAGGGGACTCCTACGAGCAGTACTTC.